This T cell receptor (beta chain) originates from a study of cytomegalovirus exposure and HLA in healthy donors. Notes on the study in general: Later genetic work tied a missense DCLRE1C variant to beta-chain V and J trimming.

The CDR3 loop spans 14 amino acids. Note on this clone: Its target is not known.

Primers included in the PCR were 60 Vbeta and 13 Jbeta primers. Method: immunoSEQ multiplex PCR; TCRdb's copy keeps in-frame clones and lacks some. Of over 150,000 clones listed, 70% to 85% were seen once; the top ten hold around 3.5%. The rearrangement uses TRBV21-1 and TRBJ1-2. TRBV21-1 is termed a pseudogene. Material: PBMCs. This receptor was obtained from a man younger than 40 in good health and CMV-seropositive. The CDR3 here is CASSNVRGVEGYTF. The CDR3 coding sequence is TGTGCCAGCAGCAATGTGCGCGGGGTAGAGGGCTACACCTTC.